Listed below are T cell receptor beta chains from one sample, sequenced in a study of CD8 T cell repertoires and HIV-1 epitope variants. Data came from immunoSEQ multiplex PCR; TCRdb stores just in-frame clones and leaves some out. The sample shows several thousand clones, around 66% of them seen only once. These receptors lack a known antigen. The material sequenced was cultured CD8+ T cells derived from PBMCs. These receptors originate from a male donor with HIV. CDR3s include the opening cysteine and the closing phenylalanine or tryptophan. D genes are given only for firm matches. Clone size is not always given. Where it is, it says once, few, many or a class for expanded clones.

J,D,size,V,CDR3,DNA
TRBJ1-6,.,few,TRBV30,CAWSVPGGGISPLHF,TGTGCCTGGAGTGTACCGGGGGGCGGAATTTCACCCCTCCACTTT
TRBJ1-1,.,.,TRBV5-1,CASGPTVTSEAFF,TGCGCCAGCGGACCGACAGTTACCAGTGAAGCTTTCTTT
TRBJ2-7,.,.,TRBV7-2,CASSLTTGDFYEQYF,TGTGCCAGCAGCTTAACTACAGGGGACTTCTACGAGCAGTACTTC
TRBJ2-5,.,.,TRBV7-9,CASSLETQYF,TGTGCCAGCAGCTTAGAGACCCAGTACTTC
TRBJ2-3,.,few,TRBV11-3,CASSRREGVGDTQYF,TGTGCCAGCAGCCGAAGAGAGGGAGTGGGAGATACGCAGTATTTT
TRBJ2-7,.,once,TRBV5-1,CASTQDSSYEQYF,TGCGCCAGCACCCAGGACAGCTCCTACGAGCAGTACTTC
TRBJ2-6,.,once,TRBV30,CAWGPGSGANVLTF,TGTGCCTGGGGGCCAGGGTCCGGGGCCAACGTCCTGACTTTC
TRBJ2-5,.,.,TRBV2,CASRSDIQETQYF,TGTGCCAGCAGGTCGGACATCCAAGAGACCCAGTACTTC
TRBJ1-2,TRBD1,.,TRBV7-2,CASSLAGTGGRGYTF,TGTGCCAGCAGCTTAGCGGGGACAGGGGGCCGCGGCTACACCTTC
TRBJ2-5,.,.,TRBV28,CASSSSKYREETQYF,TGTGCCAGCAGCTCATCCAAGTACAGGGAAGAGACCCAGTACTTC
TRBJ2-7,.,.,TRBV11-2,CASSGWSNPYEQYF,TGTGCCAGCAGCGGTTGGAGTAATCCCTACGAGCAGTACTTC
TRBJ2-4,TRBD2,once,TRBV28,CASSLGLAGNIQYF,TGTGCCAGCAGTTTAGGGCTAGCGGGAAACATTCAGTACTTC
TRBJ2-1,.,.,TRBV9,CASSGRRNNEQFF,TGTGCCAGCAGCGGGCGGAGGAACAATGAGCAGTTCTTC
TRBJ2-7,.,.,TRBV30,CAWSAADRLFYEQYF,TGTGCCTGGAGTGCCGCAGACAGGCTTTTCTACGAGCAGTACTTC
TRBJ1-1,.,.,TRBV11-3,CASSLGGNTEAFF,TGTGCCAGCAGCTTAGGGGGTAACACTGAAGCTTTCTTT
TRBJ2-5,.,.,TRBV2,CASSEYPWVGQETQYF,TGTGCCAGCAGTGAATACCCTTGGGTAGGGCAAGAGACCCAGTACTTC
TRBJ2-7,.,.,TRBV28,CASSGLVTYEQYF,TGTGCCAGCAGTGGACTCGTAACCTACGAGCAGTACTTC
TRBJ1-1,.,few,TRBV28,CASRIKPNTEAFF,TGTGCCAGCAGAATCAAACCGAACACTGAAGCTTTCTTT
TRBJ2-7,.,.,TRBV14,CASSPNYWTDSYEQYF,TGTGCCAGCAGCCCTAATTACTGGACGGACTCCTACGAGCAGTACTTC
TRBJ2-3,.,.,TRBV7-7,CASSSSRAFSGTDTQYF,TGTGCCAGCAGCTCTTCTAGGGCCTTTTCTGGCACAGATACGCAGTATTTT
TRBJ2-4,.,.,TRBV28,CASSWGHKNIQYF,TGTGCCAGCAGTTGGGGACACAAAAACATTCAGTACTTC
TRBJ1-2,.,few,TRBV27,CASSLLGGYYGYTF,TGTGCCAGCAGTTTACTTGGGGGGTACTATGGCTACACCTTC
TRBJ2-1,TRBD1,.,TRBV5-4,CASSSGVGQGTHNEQFF,TGTGCCAGCAGCTCAGGAGTAGGACAGGGGACCCACAATGAGCAGTTCTTC
TRBJ2-3,.,.,TRBV5-4,CASSLSAGAPDTQYF,TGTGCCAGCAGCTTGTCGGCGGGGGCACCAGATACGCAGTATTTT
TRBJ1-5,.,.,TRBV18,CASSPDSIGQPQHF,TGTGCCAGCTCACCGGACAGTATAGGCCAGCCCCAGCATTTT